The 18 T cell receptor beta chains in this list originate from one sample, sequenced in a study of T cell responses to AZD1222 COVID-19 vaccine. Some clones are missing from TCRdb's copy, which holds only in-frame ones; the method was immunoSEQ multiplex PCR. The sample consists of about 180,000 clones, about 91% of them appearing once. The sequenced sample was peripheral blood, obtained on day 0 of AZD1222 vaccination. All receptors derive from an adult in good health.

The chain recombines TRBV28 with TRBJ2-3, with D perhaps matching TRBD2 (5 bases). V lost 5 bases, J lost 0 bases, and 12 bases lay in between. Germline assignment: CDR1 MDHEN and CDR2 SYDVKM. The CDR3 is 15 residues long. The CDR3 spells CASSPSGGSTDTQYF. The DNA of the CDR3 is TGTGCCAGCAGTCCCTCCGGCGGGAGCACAGATACGCAGTATTTT.

V is TRBV27 and J is TRBJ2-3; D may be TRBD1 (6 bases). The V gene's germline CDR1 is MNHEY and CDR2 SMNVEV (reference sequence). The V end was cut by 2 bases, the J end by 6 bases, with 15 bases between. The CDR3 runs to 15 residues. In nucleotides, the CDR3 is TGTGCCAGCAGTTTACAGGACAGAGGAGCGGATACGCAGTATTTT. Residues: CASSLQDRGADTQYF.

The chain combines TRBV6-5 with TRBJ1-2, with D possibly TRBD1 on 6 matching bases. This CDR3 has 15 residues. Looked up from germline, CDR1 is MNHEY and CDR2 is SVGAGI. Deletions cut 6 bases from V and 2 bases from J, with 16 bases between. CDR3 region: CASSRGGRENYGYTF. The CDR3 DNA follows: TGTGCCAGCAGCAGAGGGGGGAGGGAGAACTATGGCTACACCTTC.

This chain links TRBV28 with TRBJ2-7, with TRBD1 identical over 11 bases. Unmatched junction bases numbered 3, after V lost 1 base and J lost 1 base. CDR1 and CDR2 from the germline V gene are MDHEN and SYDVKM. The CDR3 covers 16 residues. The CDR3 protein is CASSLSGTGGSYEQYF. CDR3 DNA sequence: TGTGCCAGCAGTTTATCCGGGACAGGGGGATCCTACGAGCAGTACTTC. Based on the CDR3 plus reference TRBV28 and TRBJ2-7, the full variable domain is DVKVTQSSRYLVKRTGEKVFLECVQDMDHENMFWYRQDPGLGLRLIYFSYDVKMKEKGDIPEGYSVSREKKERFSLILESASTNQTSMYLCASSLSGTGGSYEQYFGPGTRLTVT.

The genes are TRBV30 and TRBJ2-7; 10 bases map to TRBD1. Trimming cost V 5 bases and J 5 bases; bases outside gene matches: 9. The CDR3 is 14 amino acids. Germline V gene data show CDR1 as GTSNPN and CDR2 as SVGIG (reference sequence). The CDR3 loop reads CAWSPGTGAHEQYF. CDR3 DNA: TGTGCCTGGTCCCCCGGGACAGGGGCCCACGAGCAGTACTTC.

The chain is built from TRBV24-1 and TRBJ2-6, with TRBD2 as a possible D gene (5 bases). This CDR3 contains 17 residues. Germline V gene data show CDR1 as KGHDR and CDR2 as SFDVKD. Trimming took off 3 bases at V and 6 bases at J, with 17 bases between the two ends. The chain's CDR3 is CATSDRARWGAANVLTF. CDR3 nucleotide sequence: TGTGCCACCAGTGATCGTGCCAGGTGGGGAGCGGCCAACGTCCTGACTTTC.

The chain links TRBV19 to TRBJ1-5, with D possibly matching TRBD1 (5 bases). The length of the CDR3 is 16 residues. V was clipped by 2 bases and J by 7 bases, with 18 bases between them. Germline V lookup: CDR1 LNHDA, CDR2 SQIVND (reference sequence). The CDR3 region is CASSIPLGQGGQPQHF. The CDR3 DNA is TGTGCCAGTAGTATACCATTGGGGCAGGGCGGCCAGCCCCAGCATTTT.

The J gene is TRBJ2-1, the V gene TRBV21-1. TRBV21-1 is termed a pseudogene. The CDR3 runs to 19 residues. The CDR3 loop is CASSKAWGSNQFGYNEQFF. CDR3 coding DNA: TGTGCCAGCAGCAAAGCCTGGGGGAGCAACCAGTTTGGCTACAATGAGCAGTTCTTC.

This clone appeared a single time. The chain recombines TRBV6-5 with TRBJ2-5; D possibly matches TRBD1 or TRBD2 (6 bases each). Germline CDR1 reads MNHEY; CDR2 reads SVGAGI. The CDR3 has 14 residues. V lost 5 bases and J lost 9, with 19 bases in between. CDR3 in amino acids: CASSPPGALGPQYF. In DNA, the CDR3 is TGTGCCAGCAGTCCCCCGGGGGCTTTGGGGCCCCAGTACTTC.

The V and J genes are TRBV7-3 and TRBJ2-3; no firm D call. V lost 5 bases and J 0 bases, leaving 6 bases between the germline ends. This CDR3 has 13 amino acids. Germline lookup yields CDR1 SGHTA and CDR2 FQGTGA. CDR3 amino acids: CASSKGSTDTQYF. CDR3 nucleotides: TGTGCCAGCAGCAAAGGCAGCACAGATACGCAGTATTTT.

The chain has TRBV7-9 and TRBJ1-1; D might be TRBD1 (6 bases). The germline V and J ends were trimmed by 1 base and 1 base, with 22 bases remaining between them. The CDR3 loop spans 19 amino acids. Germline lookup yields CDR1 SEHNR and CDR2 FQNEAQ (reference sequence). DNA of the CDR3: TGTGCCAGCAGCTTAGTGAGACTTGCAGGGGCGTCCAGGAACACTGAAGCTTTCTTT. It specifies CASSLVRLAGASRNTEAFF.

This chain links TRBV19 with TRBJ1-2, with 7 bases aligning to TRBD1. V was pared by 3 bases and J by 2 bases, with 0 bases of the junction left unmatched. The germline CDR1 and CDR2 sequences are LNHDA and SQIVND (reference sequence). The CDR3 length is 13 residues. Written as DNA, the CDR3 is TGTGCCAGTAGTATGGACAGGAACTATGGCTACACCTTC. Its translation: CASSMDRNYGYTF.

V gene TRBV27 combines with J gene TRBJ1-5, with D possibly TRBD1 on 5 matching bases. This CDR3 has 16 amino acids. V was pared by 7 bases and J by 2 bases, with 18 bases between. CDR1 and CDR2 (germline): MNHEY, SMNVEV (reference sequence). CDR3 loop: CASTPRGVSGNQPQHF. CDR3 in DNA: TGTGCCAGCACCCCGAGGGGTGTATCGGGCAATCAGCCCCAGCATTTT.

The gene calls are TRBV6-5 and TRBJ1-5, with D perhaps matching TRBD1 (5 bases). Germline CDR1 is MNHEY and CDR2 is SVGAGI. CDR3 length: 13 residues. Trimming removed 7 bases from V and 5 bases from J, with 12 bases in between. The CDR3: CASMAEGDQPQHF. As DNA, the CDR3 is TGTGCCAGCATGGCGGAAGGGGATCAGCCCCAGCATTTT.

The genes are TRBV9 and TRBJ2-3, with D perhaps assigned TRBD1 or TRBD2 (6 bases each). CDR1 is SGDLS, CDR2 YYNGEE, per germline. V was shortened by 4 bases and J by 3 bases, with 18 bases between the two germline ends. The CDR3 length is 16 residues. CDR3 bases: TGTGCCAGCAGCCCGATTGAGGGGGGCCCTACAGATACGCAGTATTTT. It yields the protein CASSPIEGGPTDTQYF. The variable domain in full, with the rest retrieved from reference TRBV9 and TRBJ2-3, is DSGVTQTPKHLITATGQRVTLRCSPRSGDLSVYWYQQSLDQGLQFLIQYYNGEERAKGNILERFSAQQFPDLHSELNLSSLELGDSALYFCASSPIEGGPTDTQYFGPGTRLTVL.

The gene calls are TRBV19 and TRBJ1-1, with no clear D. Trimming cost V 7 bases and J 1 base, with 16 bases left between them. The CDR3 loop spans 15 amino acids. CDR1 is LNHDA and CDR2 is SQIVND in the germline V gene (reference sequence). CDR3 sequence (DNA): TGTGCCAGTACCGATTACAGTGCCAAGAACACTGAAGCTTTCTTT. This gives the protein CASTDYSAKNTEAFF.

The rearrangement uses TRBV28 and TRBJ1-2, with D perhaps TRBD1 (5 bases). Trimming removed 2 bases at V and 5 bases at J, with 6 bases between. The CDR3 spans 12 residues. CDR1 and CDR2 (germline): MDHEN, SYDVKM. As DNA, the CDR3 is TGTGCCAGCAGTTTAGGGACGTATGGCTACACCTTC. It encodes CASSLGTYGYTF.

This chain uses TRBV5-4 with TRBJ2-2, with a weak D call TRBD2 (7 bases). The CDR3 runs to 15 residues. V was cut by 4 bases and J by 5 bases, with 15 bases left in between. Per germline, CDR1 SGHNT and CDR2 YYREEE (reference sequence). The CDR3 region has the DNA TGTGCCAGCAGCCCGGGGGGCCGGGGGACCGGGGAGCTGTTTTTT. It is translated as CASSPGGRGTGELFF. Complete variable domain (other parts from reference TRBV5-4 and TRBJ2-2): ETGVTQSPTHLIKTRGQQVTLRCSSQSGHNTVSWYQQALGQGPQFIFQYYREEENGRGNFPPRFSGLQFPNYSSELNVNALELDDSALYLCASSPGGRGTGELFFGEGSRLTVL.